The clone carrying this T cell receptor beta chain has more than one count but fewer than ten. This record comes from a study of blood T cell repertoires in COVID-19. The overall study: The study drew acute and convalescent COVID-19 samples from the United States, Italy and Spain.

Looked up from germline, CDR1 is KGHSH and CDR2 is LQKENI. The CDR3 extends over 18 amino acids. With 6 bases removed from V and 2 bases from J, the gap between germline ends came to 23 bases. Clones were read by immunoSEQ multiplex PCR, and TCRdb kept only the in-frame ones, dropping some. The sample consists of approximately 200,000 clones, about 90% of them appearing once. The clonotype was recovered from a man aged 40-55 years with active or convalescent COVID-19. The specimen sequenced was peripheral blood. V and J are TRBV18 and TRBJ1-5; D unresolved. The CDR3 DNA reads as TGTGCCAGCTCCCCCGGAGGCCACGCGTCAGCAGGCAATCAGCCCCAGCATTTT. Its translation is CASSPGGHASAGNQPQHF. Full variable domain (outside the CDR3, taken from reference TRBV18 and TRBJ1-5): NAGVMQNPRHLVRRRGQEARLRCSPMKGHSHVYWYRQLPEEGLKFMVYLQKENIIDESGMPKERFSAEFPKEGPSILRIQQVVRGDSAAYFCASSPGGHASAGNQPQHFGDGTRLSIL.